The 28 T cell receptor beta chains below were found in one sample sequenced in a study of CD8+CD57+ T cells in acquired aplastic anemia. Selection for sequencing was limited to patients who had shown CD8+CD57+ cell expansion by flow cytometry. Genomic DNA served as template for TCR beta VDJ and CDR3 profiling. MiXCR, run by TCRdb on the reads, gives a single entry per CDR3 protein. Among around 200,000 distinct CDR3 sequences listed, 50% to 65% were seen once. Material: sorted CD4+, CD8+, or CD8+CD57+ T cells (not recorded which) from PBMCs. Every receptor here comes from a human donor with aplastic anemia.

This clonotype was seen repeatedly, ten times or more. The chain combines TRBV4-2 with TRBJ2-7; D not resolved. CDR1 LGHNA and CDR2 YNFKEQ come from the germline V gene. The CDR3 totals 12 residues. Trimming took 2 bases from V and 4 from J, leaving 6 bases between them. CDR3 DNA: TGTGCCAGCAGCCAAAATAGGTACGAGCAGTACTTC. As protein: CASSQNRYEQYF.

The CDR3 coding sequence is TGTGCCAGCAGCTTGGGTGGATCCAGGACGTGGGTAGATACGCAGTATTTT. It codes for CASSLGGSRTWVDTQYF. The rearrangement links TRBV5-6 to TRBJ2-3; no clear D gene. Trimming took off 0 bases at V and 5 bases at J, with 19 bases between the two ends. The CDR3 spans 17 residues. The germline CDR1 and CDR2 sequences are SGHDT and YYEEEE.

This clonotype was detected once. An end of the junction does not agree with germline; a read error may underlie this. This chain connects TRBV15 to TRBJ2-5; D may be TRBD1 (6 bases). CDR3 length: 16 amino acids. CDR1 LNHNV and CDR2 YYDKDF come from the germline V gene (reference sequence). CDR3 region: CATSRDWGRSWETQCF. Here the CDR3 DNA reads TGTGCCACCAGCAGAGATTGGGGGCGATCCTGGGAGACCCAGTGCTTC.

Note on this clonotype: An end of the junction does not agree with germline; a read error may underlie this. This chain connects TRBV5-1 to TRBJ1-4; 7 positions match TRBD1. CDR1 is SGHRS, CDR2 YFSETQ, per germline. The CDR3 totals 14 residues. CDR3 nucleotide sequence: TGTGCCAGCAGCTTGGTACAGGGGACTGGAAAACTGTTTTTT. It yields the protein CASSLVQGTGKLFF.

The rearrangement joins TRBV20-1 to TRBJ1-4; a weak D match, TRBD1 (5 bases). Per the germline V gene, CDR1 is DFQATT and CDR2 is SNEGSKA (reference sequence). This CDR3 spans 12 amino acids. Trimming stripped 3 bases from V and 7 bases from J, with 9 bases between. The DNA of the CDR3 is TGCAGTGCTAGGGCGCAGGGTGAAAAACTGTTTTTT. It yields the protein CSARAQGEKLFF.

In this sample, this clonotype turned up a few times. The V gene is TRBV9, the J gene TRBJ2-2, with D tentatively TRBD2 (5 bases). Germline V gene sequence: CDR1 SGDLS, CDR2 YYNGEE. V was shortened by 0 bases and J by 4 bases, with 7 bases between the two germline ends. The CDR3 sequence is 14 residues long. This CDR3 reads CASSVGGSTGELFF. CDR3 DNA: TGTGCCAGCAGCGTAGGAGGGAGCACCGGGGAGCTGTTTTTT.

This rearrangement joins TRBV25-1 to TRBJ1-2, with unresolved D. There are 12 residues in the CDR3. The germline V gene has CDR1 MGHDK and CDR2 SYGVNS. V shed 2 bases and J shed 5 bases, with 6 bases lying between them. The CDR3 coding sequence is TGTGCCAGCAGTGAAGTCTCGTATGGCTACACCTTC. Amino acid sequence: CASSEVSYGYTF.

CDR3 coding DNA: TGCAGCGTTGAAGTAGGGGCGAACTATGGCTACACCTTC. Translated, it gives CSVEVGANYGYTF. V is TRBV29-1 and J is TRBJ1-2, with D tentatively TRBD1 (5 bases). The CDR3 extends over 13 amino acids. Germline CDR1 reads SQVTM; CDR2 reads ANQGSEA. V was shortened by 1 base and J by 2 bases, with 8 bases between the two germline ends.

At least ten counts were recorded for this clonotype. The chain couples TRBV12-3 or TRBV12-4 to TRBJ1-1; a weak D match, TRBD1 (5 bases). CDR3 length equals 14 residues. The V end lost 8 bases, the J end lost 1 base, and 14 bases lay between the germline ends. The CDR3 nucleotides read TGTGCCAGCGGAAAAGGGACCAGGAACACTGAAGCTTTCTTT. Its translation: CASGKGTRNTEAFF.

This rearrangement joins TRBV5-4 to TRBJ2-3; D is perhaps TRBD2 (6 bases). The CDR3 covers 14 residues. The germline V gene has CDR1 SGHNT and CDR2 YYREEE (reference sequence). Trimming took 4 bases from V and 6 from J, leaving 15 bases between them. The CDR3 protein is CASSNTYTSDTQYF. The CDR3 coding sequence is TGTGCCAGCAGCAACACCTATACTAGCGATACGCAGTATTTT.

At least ten counts were recorded for this clonotype. V usage is TRBV18 and J usage is TRBJ1-2; 12 bases map to TRBD1. Germline V gene sequence: CDR1 KGHSH, CDR2 LQKENI. V lost 3 bases to trimming and J lost 5 bases; unmatched junction nucleotides: 1. CDR3 length: 14 residues. Here the CDR3 reads CASSPGQGAYGYTF. The CDR3 DNA reads as TGTGCCAGCTCACCGGGACAGGGGGCGTATGGCTACACCTTC. Variable domain in full (rest from reference TRBV18 and TRBJ1-2): NAGVMQNPRHLVRRRGQEARLRCSPMKGHSHVYWYRQLPEEGLKFMVYLQKENIIDESGMPKERFSAEFPKEGPSILRIQQVVRGDSAAYFCASSPGQGAYGYTFGSGTRLTVV.

The chain has TRBV2 and TRBJ1-1; D uncertain. Germline V gene data show CDR1 as SNHLY and CDR2 as FYNNEI. The CDR3 length is 12 residues. V lost 6 bases and J 8 bases, leaving 13 bases between the germline ends. CDR3 sequence reads: CASSHARSEAFF. In nucleotides, the CDR3 is TGTGCCAGCAGCCACGCCCGAAGCGAAGCTTTCTTT.

The chain joins TRBV29-1 to TRBJ1-2, with D possibly being TRBD1 (5 bases). Trimming stripped 6 bases from V and 2 bases from J, with 13 bases between. Germline V gene data show CDR1 as SQVTM and CDR2 as ANQGSEA. The CDR3 covers 13 residues. The chain's CDR3 is CSVSGPRNYGYTF. In nucleotides, the CDR3 is TGCAGCGTATCAGGGCCCAGAAACTATGGCTACACCTTC.

This clonotype was found many times. Here the CDR3 reads CASQPGGESLREQYF. The CDR3 DNA is TGTGCCAGCCAGCCCGGCGGCGAATCCCTGAGAGAGCAGTACTTC. The V and J genes are TRBV27 and TRBJ2-7, with D uncertain. Per germline, CDR1 MNHEY and CDR2 SMNVEV (reference sequence). V lost 8 bases and J lost 7, with 24 bases in between. This CDR3 comprises 15 residues.

The chain links TRBV19 to TRBJ1-6; maybe TRBD1 (6 bases). V dropped 6 bases and J dropped 6 bases, with 12 bases sitting between them. The germline V gene encodes CDR1 LNHDA and CDR2 SQIVND (reference sequence). The CDR3 is 14 amino acids. CDR3 bases: TGTGCCAGTAGCTCCGGGACACCTAATTCACCCCTCCACTTT. Its translation: CASSSGTPNSPLHF.

This clonotype was found a few times. The chain uses TRBV25-1 and TRBJ2-7; a weak D match, TRBD2 (6 bases). CDR1 is MGHDK, CDR2 SYGVNS, per germline. V was cut by 3 bases and J by 4 bases, with 16 bases left in between. CDR3 length: 15 amino acids. The CDR3 nucleotides are TGTGCCAGCAGTGATTCGGGAGAGGGCCTTTACGAGCAGTACTTC. The encoded protein is CASSDSGEGLYEQYF.

The chain carries TRBV5-1 and TRBJ2-1; the D is unclear. V was shortened by 6 bases and J by 1 base, with 11 bases between the two germline ends. Germline CDR1 is SGHRS and CDR2 is YFSETQ. This CDR3 has 14 amino acids. The CDR3 sequence: CASTLGMSYNEQFF. The CDR3, as DNA: TGCGCCAGCACCCTGGGGATGTCCTACAATGAGCAGTTCTTC.

This clonotype appeared a few times. The V gene is TRBV20-1, the J gene TRBJ2-1; 11 positions match TRBD2. CDR1 and CDR2 (germline): DFQATT, SNEGSKA (reference sequence). The V segment lost 5 bases and the J segment 6 bases; nucleotides outside the gene matches: 6. The CDR3 has 14 residues. The CDR3 region is CSAGPGLAANEQFF. CDR3 in DNA: TGCAGTGCTGGCCCGGGACTAGCGGCCAATGAGCAGTTCTTC.

The chain carries TRBV7-9 and TRBJ2-5; D gene uncertain. The CDR3 is 13 amino acids. Germline CDR1 and CDR2: SEHNR and FQNEAQ (reference sequence). CDR3 bases: TGTGTGCGCTGGATCTTCAGAGTAGAGACCCAGTACTTC. Translation gives CVRWIFRVETQYF.

This sequence joins TRBV13 and TRBJ2-3; 16 nucleotides match TRBD2. CDR1 is PRHDT and CDR2 is FYEKMQ in the germline V gene (reference sequence). The CDR3 runs to 19 residues. V shed 5 bases and J 5 bases; nucleotides not matched to a gene: 13. CDR3 protein: CASSAPGLAGGDGEDTQYF. CDR3 DNA: TGTGCCAGCAGCGCCCCGGGACTAGCGGGGGGGGATGGAGAAGATACGCAGTATTTT.

The J gene is TRBJ1-1, the V gene TRBV29-1; D is perhaps TRBD1 (5 bases). There are 12 residues in the CDR3. The V gene's germline CDR1 is SQVTM and CDR2 ANQGSEA. Trimming left V 6 bases short and J 0 bases short, with 8 bases between. This CDR3 reads CSVRQMNTEAFF. The CDR3 nucleotides are TGCAGCGTAAGACAGATGAACACTGAAGCTTTCTTT.

The chain uses TRBV12-3 or TRBV12-4 and TRBJ2-5, with unresolved D. The CDR3 runs 12 residues. V was trimmed by 2 bases and J by 4 bases, leaving 5 bases between them. The chain's CDR3 is CASSLTGETQYF. Here the CDR3 DNA reads TGTGCCAGCAGTTTAACGGGAGAGACCCAGTACTTC.

Remarks on this clonotype: One junction end does not reproduce the germline sequence, and a read error may be involved. This chain uses TRBV9 with TRBJ2-7; D is perhaps TRBD2 (5 bases). The CDR3 is 13 amino acids. Looked up from germline, CDR1 is SGDLS and CDR2 is YYNGEE. This CDR3 reads CASSVEGPYEQYF. In DNA, the CDR3 is TGCGCCAGTAGTGTAGAGGGTCCTTACGAGCAGTACTTC.

This clonotype was observed a few times. J is TRBJ2-7 and V is TRBV14; TRBD1 aligns across 8 bases. The CDR3 has 14 residues. The V segment lost 4 bases and the J segment 3 bases; nucleotides outside the gene matches: 5. In germline, CDR1 is SGHDN, CDR2 FVKESK. CDR3 sequence reads: CASSRGQGLYEQYF. The CDR3 DNA follows: TGTGCCAGCAGCCGAGGACAGGGCCTCTACGAGCAGTACTTC.

The J gene is TRBJ2-1, the V gene TRBV5-5, with D maybe TRBD2 (5 bases). With 0 bases removed from V and 6 bases from J, the gap between germline ends came to 13 bases. Germline CDR1 is SGHKS and CDR2 is YYEKEE (reference sequence). This CDR3 spans 15 amino acids. For the CDR3, the DNA is TGTGCCAGCAGCTTGGTGGCAGGAGGTCTCAATGAGCAGTTCTTC. Translated, it gives CASSLVAGGLNEQFF.

This clonotype was detected ten times or more. The V gene is TRBV6-1, the J gene TRBJ2-7; maybe TRBD1 (5 bases). The CDR3 consists of 12 residues. Trimming left V 3 bases short and J 6 bases short, with 9 bases between. Germline values: CDR1 MNHNS, CDR2 SASEGT. The CDR3 protein is CASSDLGPEQYF. CDR3 sequence (DNA): TGTGCCAGCAGTGATTTGGGGCCCGAGCAGTACTTC.

At least ten counts were recorded for this clonotype. The gene calls are TRBV19 and TRBJ1-5; perhaps TRBD1 as D (6 bases). Germline V gene sequence: CDR1 LNHDA, CDR2 SQIVND (reference sequence). Trimming took off 3 bases at V and 4 bases at J, with 13 bases between the two ends. The CDR3 covers 15 residues. The CDR3 is CASSIGTRGNQPQHF. The CDR3 DNA reads as TGTGCCAGTAGTATTGGGACAAGGGGAAATCAGCCCCAGCATTTT.

V gene TRBV5-1 combines with J gene TRBJ2-5; 11 bases match TRBD1. V was clipped by 0 bases and J by 2 bases; unmatched bases: 6. This CDR3 spans 17 amino acids. Germline V gene data show CDR1 as SGHRS and CDR2 as YFSETQ. The CDR3 DNA reads TGCGCCAGCAGCTTGGAGGGGACAGGGGGGAGGCAAGAGACCCAGTACTTC. Translation gives CASSLEGTGGRQETQYF. Full variable domain (remainder filled in from reference TRBV5-1 and TRBJ2-5): KAGVTQTPRYLIKTRGQQVTLSCSPISGHRSVSWYQQTPGQGLQFLFEYFSETQRNKGNFPGRFSGRQFSNSRSEMNVSTLELGDSALYLCASSLEGTGGRQETQYFGPGTRLLVL.